This TCR beta chain was identified during a study of blood T cell repertoires in COVID-19 (dated by TCRdb to 2018 to 2021). At the level of the whole study: Samples covering the acute and convalescent phases of COVID-19 were provided by collaborators in the United States, Italy and Spain. The material from the prospective study consisted of cDNA or gDNA derived from T cells, B-cell-depleted T cells, or PBMCs. Deeply sampled blood TCRbeta repertoires from subjects exposed to, actively infected with, or recovered from COVID-19 were included in the dataset. The samples were drawn from two sources: the first 160 participants of the ongoing ImmuneRACE study, and 1,000 to 1,500 subjects contributed by 6 global collaborators. Where available, HLA class I and class II types were obtained from metadata supplied by the sample provider rather than from assay-based typing. The repertoires were made available in a free public database intended to serve as a resource for research on the immune response to SARS-CoV-2. A de-identified subject ID, COVID-19 status, age in years and sex were almost always included in the sample metadata.

TCRbeta CDR3 regions were amplified from genomic DNA by means of the immunoSEQ Assay, a bias-controlled multiplex PCR. The original pipeline was this. Nucleated cell counts per sample were estimated from amplification of reference gene primers within the assay. To quantify the absolute abundance of each unique TCRbeta CDR3 rearrangement, sequence reads were collapsed and filtered. For each sample, productive Simpson clonality was calculated by taking the square root of Simpson's diversity index across productive rearrangements. Imported from immuneACCESS, the table was reduced by TCRdb to in-frame sequences with V and J called. These copies leave out some clones; in studies compared against another copy, an unresolved V gene accounts for under half, and the cause of the remainder is not known. That table is the source of V, J and clone size, and D and trimming were worked out from the DNA. Counted in this sample were about 300,000 clones; 70% to 90% of them appeared once. The leading ten clones occupy roughly 6.9% of the sample.

Concerning this clone itself: The specificity of this receptor is unknown. Per-base qualities were not stored, and no clone one base away is much larger.

Another Seattle source contributed samples from volunteer blood donors who had recovered from COVID-19. Each collaborating institution followed its own protocols to collect whole blood in K2EDTA tubes. For TCRbeta analysis, collaborators shipped samples in one of three forms: frozen whole blood, isolated PBMCs, or DNA extracted from either of those sample types. General conclusions and limits of the study: Clinical and demographic metadata were provided uncurated, with the amount varying by source and participant.

Via the germline V gene, CDR1 is LGHNA and CDR2 YSLEER. The V and J ends are trimmed by 4 bases and 7 bases, leaving 14 bases between them. From cysteine to phenylalanine, the CDR3 is 15 amino acids long. The retained sequence is limited to the CDR3, 45 bases, with the frame set at the first base. Sequenced sample: peripheral blood. The chain is encoded by TRBV4-3 joined to TRBJ1-6; a confident D gene designation cannot be given. The sequence came from a woman in her twenties or thirties who had recovered from COVID-19. The CDR3 region has the sequence CASSLRAAQNSPLHF. The DNA reads as follows: TGCGCCAGCAGCCTCAGAGCGGCCCAGAATTCACCCCTCCACTTT.